A selection of T cell receptor beta chains follows, all from one sample in a study of T cells in Graves' hyperthyroidism and ophthalmopathy. TCRdb re-called the multiplex PCR reads through MiXCR, storing one row per CDR3 protein. This sample has under 300,000 distinct CDR3 sequences, with roughly 15% found just once. The sample comprised blood. The source of these receptors is a woman aged 45-65 years with Graves' hyperthyroidism that later progressed to Graves' ophthalmopathy. The CDR3 runs from the conserved cysteine through the conserved F or W. Fields, in order: D gene, V gene, clone size, J gene, CDR3 protein, CDR3 DNA. D genes are given only for firm matches. Clone size is given for some rows only: seen once, a few or many times, or a class if the clone is expanded.

d_gene: TRBD2; v_gene: TRBV2; abundance: many; j_gene: TRBJ2-2; CDR3aa: CASSWTSGGTGELFF; CDR3nt: TGTGCCAGCAGCTGGACTAGCGGGGGCACCGGGGAGCTGTTTTTT
d_gene: TRBD2; v_gene: TRBV7-2; abundance: many; j_gene: TRBJ2-3; CDR3aa: CASSLASGIDTQYF; CDR3nt: TGTGCCAGCAGCTTAGCCAGCGGGATAGATACGCAGTATTTT
d_gene: NA; v_gene: TRBV10-2; abundance: few; j_gene: TRBJ2-7; CDR3aa: CASRDFLEQYF; CDR3nt: TGCGCCAGCAGGGACTTTCTCGAGCAGTACTTC
d_gene: TRBD1; v_gene: TRBV5-6; abundance: NA; j_gene: TRBJ2-1; CDR3aa: CASSPVDREEFF; CDR3nt: TGTGCCAGCAGCCCAGTGGACAGGGAAGAGTTCTTC
d_gene: NA; v_gene: TRBV13; abundance: many; j_gene: TRBJ2-3; CDR3aa: CASSLWAYSATPSTDTQYF; CDR3nt: TGTGCCAGCAGCCTCTGGGCGTACTCCGCGACCCCTAGCACAGATACGCAGTATTTT
d_gene: NA; v_gene: TRBV28; abundance: many; j_gene: TRBJ1-4; CDR3aa: CASTTYRRTTNEKLFF; CDR3nt: TGTGCCAGCACTACCTACCGGAGGACAACTAATGAAAAACTGTTTTTT
d_gene: TRBD1; v_gene: TRBV6-1; abundance: many; j_gene: TRBJ2-3; CDR3aa: CASSRDRPTDTQYF; CDR3nt: TGTGCCAGCAGCCGGGACAGGCCCACAGATACGCAGTATTTT
d_gene: NA; v_gene: TRBV12-3/TRBV12-4; abundance: many; j_gene: TRBJ2-5; CDR3aa: CASSLSGGGETQYF; CDR3nt: TGTGCCAGCAGTTTATCTGGGGGCGGGGAGACCCAGTACTTC
d_gene: TRBD1; v_gene: TRBV11-2; abundance: many; j_gene: TRBJ2-3; CDR3aa: CASSSPGQGVGTDTQYF; CDR3nt: TGTGCCAGCAGCTCACCGGGACAGGGTGTTGGCACAGATACGCAGTATTTT
d_gene: TRBD2; v_gene: TRBV10-3; abundance: NA; j_gene: TRBJ2-7; CDR3aa: CAISDRTSGYEQYF; CDR3nt: TGTGCCATCAGTGACCGGACTAGCGGCTACGAGCAGTACTTC
d_gene: NA; v_gene: TRBV2; abundance: NA; j_gene: TRBJ2-3; CDR3aa: CASATLGTLSTDTQYF; CDR3nt: TGTGCCAGCGCTACTCTAGGAACCCTAAGCACAGATACGCAGTATTTT
d_gene: NA; v_gene: TRBV11-2; abundance: many; j_gene: TRBJ2-3; CDR3aa: CASSFRGALVGDTQYF; CDR3nt: TGTGCCAGCAGCTTTCGGGGGGCCTTAGTAGGAGATACGCAGTATTTT
d_gene: NA; v_gene: TRBV5-1; abundance: many; j_gene: TRBJ2-1; CDR3aa: CASSLAGIEVKQFF; CDR3nt: TGCGCCAGCAGCTTGGCCGGTATTGAGGTAAAGCAGTTCTTC
d_gene: NA; v_gene: TRBV20-1; abundance: few; j_gene: TRBJ1-5; CDR3aa: CSARDIGGADQPQHF; CDR3nt: TGCAGTGCTAGAGATATCGGGGGGGCCGATCAGCCCCAGCATTTT
d_gene: NA; v_gene: TRBV7-2; abundance: many; j_gene: TRBJ1-1; CDR3aa: CASSSSPRDTEAFF; CDR3nt: TGTGCCAGCAGCTCCAGTCCGCGGGACACTGAAGCTTTCTTT
d_gene: NA; v_gene: TRBV2; abundance: many; j_gene: TRBJ1-4; CDR3aa: CASSAQMMGFEVGRREKLFF; CDR3nt: TGTGCCAGCAGTGCCCAAATGATGGGGTTTGAGGTCGGAAGGCGTGAAAAACTGTTTTTT
d_gene: NA; v_gene: TRBV13; abundance: NA; j_gene: TRBJ1-6; CDR3aa: CASSSIQGSYNSPLHF; CDR3nt: TGTGCCAGCAGCTCCATCCAGGGTTCCTATAATTCACCCCTCCACTTT
d_gene: NA; v_gene: TRBV5-5; abundance: few; j_gene: TRBJ1-3; CDR3aa: CASSSRTYSGNTIYF; CDR3nt: TGTGCCAGCAGCTCCCGGACATACTCTGGAAACACCATATATTTT
d_gene: NA; v_gene: TRBV6-1; abundance: many; j_gene: TRBJ1-1; CDR3aa: CASTLVATASGTEAFF; CDR3nt: TGTGCCAGCACCCTCGTGGCGACCGCCTCTGGCACTGAAGCTTTCTTT
d_gene: TRBD2; v_gene: TRBV12-3/TRBV12-4; abundance: many; j_gene: TRBJ2-3; CDR3aa: CASSPGSSGTLTDTQYF; CDR3nt: TGTGCCAGCAGTCCCGGTTCTAGCGGGACCCTCACAGATACGCAGTATTTT
d_gene: NA; v_gene: TRBV2; abundance: NA; j_gene: TRBJ2-5; CDR3aa: CASLIYPGRYDQETQYF; CDR3nt: TGTGCCAGCTTAATATATCCAGGGCGCTACGACCAAGAGACCCAGTACTTC
d_gene: NA; v_gene: TRBV9; abundance: few; j_gene: TRBJ1-2; CDR3aa: CASSVGGSYGYTF; CDR3nt: TGTGCCAGCAGCGTAGGGGGCAGCTATGGCTACACCTTC
d_gene: TRBD1; v_gene: TRBV30; abundance: many; j_gene: TRBJ2-7; CDR3aa: CAWSGTGSSYEQYF; CDR3nt: TGTGCCTGGAGCGGGACAGGTTCCTCCTACGAGCAGTACTTC
d_gene: NA; v_gene: TRBV3-1; abundance: many; j_gene: TRBJ2-7; CDR3aa: CASSQESRVNEQYF; CDR3nt: TGTGCCAGCAGCCAAGAGAGCAGGGTCAACGAGCAGTACTTC
d_gene: NA; v_gene: TRBV5-1; abundance: many; j_gene: TRBJ1-1; CDR3aa: CASSLGGHLLLNTEAFF; CDR3nt: TGCGCCAGCAGCTTGGGGGGACACCTTCTTTTGAACACTGAAGCTTTCTTT
d_gene: NA; v_gene: TRBV6-1; abundance: many; j_gene: TRBJ1-1; CDR3aa: CASQFVVNTEAFF; CDR3nt: TGTGCCAGTCAGTTCGTGGTGAACACTGAAGCTTTCTTT
d_gene: TRBD1; v_gene: TRBV12-3/TRBV12-4; abundance: NA; j_gene: TRBJ1-4; CDR3aa: CASSSPGTGRGKLFF; CDR3nt: TGTGCCAGCAGTTCTCCCGGGACAGGGAGGGGAAAACTGTTTTTT
d_gene: NA; v_gene: TRBV20-1; abundance: many; j_gene: TRBJ2-3; CDR3aa: CSAPGSFTDTQYF; CDR3nt: TGCAGTGCTCCAGGGTCTTTCACAGATACGCAGTATTTT
d_gene: NA; v_gene: TRBV24-1; abundance: many; j_gene: TRBJ2-5; CDR3aa: CATSDWGAWGETQYF; CDR3nt: TGTGCCACCAGTGATTGGGGCGCCTGGGGAGAGACCCAGTACTTC
d_gene: NA; v_gene: TRBV7-9; abundance: many; j_gene: TRBJ2-2; CDR3aa: CASSLDPAYTGELFF; CDR3nt: TGTGCCAGCAGCTTAGATCCGGCCTACACCGGGGAGCTGTTTTTT
d_gene: NA; v_gene: TRBV28; abundance: many; j_gene: TRBJ2-1; CDR3aa: CASSLPRDQHNEQFF; CDR3nt: TGTGCCAGCAGTCTCCCCCGGGACCAACACAATGAGCAGTTCTTC
d_gene: NA; v_gene: TRBV12-3/TRBV12-4; abundance: few; j_gene: TRBJ2-2; CDR3aa: CASSLIASGELFF; CDR3nt: TGTGCCAGCAGTTTAATAGCGTCCGGGGAGCTGTTTTTT
d_gene: TRBD1; v_gene: TRBV20-1; abundance: many; j_gene: TRBJ2-7; CDR3aa: CSAPRTGGYEQYF; CDR3nt: TGCAGTGCGCCCCGGACAGGGGGCTACGAGCAGTACTTC
d_gene: TRBD2; v_gene: TRBV6-1; abundance: NA; j_gene: TRBJ2-1; CDR3aa: CASSSSSGGYNEQFF; CDR3nt: TGTGCCAGCAGTTCCTCTAGCGGGGGATACAATGAGCAGTTCTTC
d_gene: TRBD1; v_gene: TRBV29-1; abundance: few; j_gene: TRBJ2-1; CDR3aa: CSVERQGKDNEQFF; CDR3nt: TGCAGCGTTGAACGACAGGGTAAAGACAATGAGCAGTTCTTC
d_gene: NA; v_gene: TRBV7-9; abundance: many; j_gene: TRBJ1-3; CDR3aa: CASSLVGYSGNTIYF; CDR3nt: TGTGCCAGCAGCTTAGTAGGTTACTCTGGAAACACCATATATTTT
d_gene: NA; v_gene: TRBV11-2; abundance: many; j_gene: TRBJ2-7; CDR3aa: CASSPDASAQYF; CDR3nt: TGTGCCAGCAGCCCCGATGCTAGCGCGCAGTACTTC
d_gene: TRBD2; v_gene: TRBV7-9; abundance: many; j_gene: TRBJ2-1; CDR3aa: CASSLLSGRVNEQFF; CDR3nt: TGTGCCAGCAGCTTACTTAGCGGGAGGGTCAATGAGCAGTTCTTC